Listed below are T cell receptor beta chains from one sample, sequenced in a study of T-cell memory formation after mild COVID-19. Via MiXCR, TCRdb re-called the 5' RACE reads, giving one row per CDR3 protein. The table lists hundreds of thousands of distinct CDR3 sequences, less than 20% of them singletons. Sequences were obtained from PBMCs or a T cell subset sorted from them (not recorded which). These receptors were taken from a man in his late teens or twenties who had mild COVID-19 (a few samples of this study predate the infection). Cell type and time point are not known. The CDR3 runs from the conserved cysteine through the conserved F or W. D genes are given only for firm matches. Clone size is stated in some rows and not others, as once, few, many or a class when expanded.

>TRBV4-1|-|TRBJ1-2|few
TGCGCCAGCAGCCAAGAAATCAACTTGGCAGGTCGTTATGGCTACACCTTC
CASSQEINLAGRYGYTF
>TRBV18|-|TRBJ2-1|-
TGTGCCACCGCGTATGAGGGGAGGGAGCAGTTCTTC
CATAYEGREQFF
>TRBV12-3/TRBV12-4|TRBD1|TRBJ1-5|-
TGTGCCAGCAGCCACAGGGGCGGCAATCAGCCCCAGCATTTT
CASSHRGGNQPQHF
>TRBV5-4|TRBD1|TRBJ2-1|-
TGTGCCAGCAGAGGACAGGGCCTATCTTACAATGAGCAGTTCTTC
CASRGQGLSYNEQFF
>TRBV7-2|-|TRBJ1-1|-
TGTGCCAGCAGCTTGGCGGGGCAGGGTTACACTGAAGCTTTCTTT
CASSLAGQGYTEAFF
>TRBV5-8|-|TRBJ1-3|-
TGTGCCAGCAGCTTGTTTCTGAACTCTGGAAACACCATATATTTT
CASSLFLNSGNTIYF
>TRBV4-1|-|TRBJ2-7|few
TGCGCCAGCAGCCGGACAGAGATTAACCTCTACGAGCAGTACTTC
CASSRTEINLYEQYF
>TRBV29-1|-|TRBJ1-3|few
TGCAGCGTTGAAGATAACGGGGGACTCTCTGGAAACACCATATATTTT
CSVEDNGGLSGNTIYF
>TRBV4-2|-|TRBJ1-5|few
TGTGCCAGCAGCCAAGTTTTGGTTAGCAATCAGCCCCAGCATTTT
CASSQVLVSNQPQHF
>TRBV20-1|TRBD1|TRBJ1-6|few
TGCAGTGCTAGCAATGACAGGGCGAGCTCCTATAATTCACCCCTCCACTTT
CSASNDRASSYNSPLHF
>TRBV10-3|-|TRBJ2-7|-
TGTGCCATCAGTGAGATGGGCAGGGGCTCCTACGAGCAGTACTTC
CAISEMGRGSYEQYF
>TRBV11-2|TRBD2|TRBJ2-1|-
TGTGCCAGCAGCGTCTCCTCCCCCGAAGCGGGGGGGTGGTCATACAATGAGCAGTTCTTC
CASSVSSPEAGGWSYNEQFF
>TRBV10-3|TRBD1|TRBJ1-1|-
TGTGCCATCAGTGAAGGGGACAGGGGGCGGCACACTGAAGCTTTCTTT
CAISEGDRGRHTEAFF
>TRBV30|-|TRBJ2-7|-
TGTGCCTGGACAGTACGGAGGGGGCACGAGCAGTACTTC
CAWTVRRGHEQYF
>TRBV11-2|TRBD1|TRBJ1-4|-
TGTGCCAGCAGCTTAGGGGACAGCTTCTTAACTAATGAAAAACTGTTTTTT
CASSLGDSFLTNEKLFF
>TRBV5-1|TRBD1|TRBJ2-3|-
TGCGCCAGCAGCCCCGGACAGGCGATCACAGATACGCAGTATTTT
CASSPGQAITDTQYF
>TRBV12-3/TRBV12-4|-|TRBJ2-3|-
TGTGCCAGCAGGGGACAGCGGGGAACAGATACGCAGTATTTT
CASRGQRGTDTQYF
>TRBV6-5|-|TRBJ1-2|many
TGTGCCAGCAGGCCTTCCGGTGGGGATGGCTACACCTTC
CASRPSGGDGYTF
>TRBV6-5|-|TRBJ2-3|many
TGTGCCAGCAGCCGCCGTGAGGGTGCAGATACGCAGTATTTT
CASSRREGADTQYF
>TRBV30|-|TRBJ2-7|-
TGTGCCTGGAGTCCCGGGGGGCAGGGGCAGTACTTC
CAWSPGGQGQYF
>TRBV6-2/TRBV6-3|TRBD2|TRBJ2-1|few
TGTGCCAGCAGTTACTCGCGGGGGGATGAGCAGTTCTTC
CASSYSRGDEQFF
>TRBV19|-|TRBJ2-3|few
TGTGCCAGTAGGCTAGGACTCACAGATACGCAGTATTTT
CASRLGLTDTQYF
>TRBV5-1|-|TRBJ2-5|-
TGCGCCAGCAGCCGCGAGGCCGGCGGGACTCTGGCCCAGTACTTC
CASSREAGGTLAQYF
>TRBV5-1|-|TRBJ1-1|many
TGCGCCAGCAGCTTGTCCCTGGGGGCTGAAGCTTTCTTT
CASSLSLGAEAFF
>TRBV9|-|TRBJ2-1|-
TGTGCCAGCAGCGTTACGGGACTCATTCGTGAAGATGAGCAGTTCTTC
CASSVTGLIREDEQFF
>TRBV28|-|TRBJ1-5|few
TGTGCCAGCAGCGCGGAAGTGGATCAGCCCCAGCATTTT
CASSAEVDQPQHF
>TRBV6-4|-|TRBJ1-1|-
TGTGCCAGCAGTGACTCGAGCGACACCAAAGCTTTCTTT
CASSDSSDTKAFF
>TRBV4-2|-|TRBJ1-2|few
TGTGCCAGCAGCCAAGAGGGGGCCGCAGGGAGTGGAGGCTACACCTTC
CASSQEGAAGSGGYTF
>TRBV5-1|-|TRBJ1-1|few
TGCGCCAGCAGCGCCCAGTCAGGGATGGGCACTGAAGCTTTCTTT
CASSAQSGMGTEAFF
>TRBV4-2|-|TRBJ2-1|once
TGTGCCAGCAGCCAAGATGACGGTGAGCAGTTCTTC
CASSQDDGEQFF
>TRBV15|-|TRBJ2-5|-
TGTGCCACCAGCAGGGAGGCGGGGAGAGAAGAGACCCAGTACTTC
CATSREAGREETQYF
>TRBV19|-|TRBJ1-6|-
TGTGCCAGTAGTTTCGGACGGCCTAGAGCCCTCCACTTT
CASSFGRPRALHF
>TRBV4-1|-|TRBJ1-6|-
TGCGCCAGCAGCCAAGTTCCGGGGTCCTATAATTCACCCCTCCACTTT
CASSQVPGSYNSPLHF
>TRBV20-1|TRBD1|TRBJ2-2|few
TGCAGTGCTAGTGACAGGGAAGGGAACACCGGGGAGCTGTTTTTT
CSASDREGNTGELFF
>TRBV27|TRBD1|TRBJ2-5|many
TGTGCCAGCAGTAAACGGGGACAGATCCAAGAGACCCAGTACTTC
CASSKRGQIQETQYF
>TRBV6-5|-|TRBJ2-7|many
TGTGCCAGCAGTTCTGGCAGGCCGCTCTCCTACGAGCAGTACTTC
CASSSGRPLSYEQYF
>TRBV18|-|TRBJ2-2|few
TGTGCCAGCTCACCATTGGCGGGGAACACCGGGGAGCTGTTTTTT
CASSPLAGNTGELFF
>TRBV30|TRBD2|TRBJ2-1|few
TGTGCCTGGACCGGGGGGGCCAATGAGCAGTTCTTC
CAWTGGANEQFF
>TRBV15|-|TRBJ2-1|few
TGTGCCACCAGCAGAGATCTGACAGGAAAACTCCTCAATGAGCAGTTCTTC
CATSRDLTGKLLNEQFF
>TRBV5-4|-|TRBJ1-4|-
TGTGCCAGCAGCTCGACAGAGAATGAAAAACTGTTTTTT
CASSSTENEKLFF
>TRBV5-1|TRBD1|TRBJ1-6|few
TGCGCCAGCAGCTTCTCAGGACAGGGGTTAACACCCCTCCACTTT
CASSFSGQGLTPLHF
>TRBV6-1|-|TRBJ2-1|many
TGTGCCAGCAGTGAAGCCGAACTCAATGAGCAGTTCTTC
CASSEAELNEQFF
>TRBV6-2/TRBV6-3|TRBD2|TRBJ2-3|-
TGTGCCAGCACCGGACTAGCGGGTAGAGATACGCAGTATTTT
CASTGLAGRDTQYF
>TRBV24-1|-|TRBJ2-5|-
TGTGCCACCAGAGGGTGGGAAGAGACCCAGTACTTC
CATRGWEETQYF
>TRBV12-3/TRBV12-4|-|TRBJ1-3|-
TGTGCCAGCAACTTCTCGCCTGGAAACACCATATATTTT
CASNFSPGNTIYF
>TRBV5-1|TRBD1|TRBJ1-2|-
TGCGCCAGCACGTCCGGGACAGTCGGTGGCTACACCTTC
CASTSGTVGGYTF
>TRBV12-3/TRBV12-4|TRBD2|TRBJ2-5|-
TGTGCCAGCAAGACTAGCGGGGGGGGAGAGACCCAGTACTTC
CASKTSGGGETQYF
>TRBV12-3/TRBV12-4|-|TRBJ1-4|-
TGTGCCAGCAGTAAAGGACAGTCCTTGGGGGGGTATCTGTTTTTT
CASSKGQSLGGYLFF
>TRBV5-1|-|TRBJ1-2|few
TGCGCCAGCCGGACAGCTCAGCTTCAGGATGGCTACACCTTC
CASRTAQLQDGYTF